This record concerns one T cell receptor beta chain sequence. What it binds is unknown. Primers included in the PCR were 60 Vbeta and 13 Jbeta primers. Sequenced by immunoSEQ multiplex PCR; TCRdb stores in-frame clones only, minus some. The sample gives some 180,000 clones, 77% of which show up once; about 3.8% is in the top ten. The CDR3 runs 15 residues. J was trimmed by 5 bases and V by 4 bases; bases with no gene match: 9. The data were taken from a study of cytomegalovirus exposure and HLA in healthy donors. Findings and caveats of the study: In a later analysis, TCR beta V- and J-gene trimming was associated with a missense DCLRE1C variant. Presence/absence results assume similar sequencing depth per donor, which may not hold. In a later analysis, at a false discovery rate of 0.05, roughly 16,000 TCR beta sequences matched HLA alleles.

V and J are TRBV23-1 and TRBJ2-7; 9 bases match TRBD1. TRBV23-1 falls under the ORF class, with uncertain function. This TCR derives from a woman aged 55-75 years in good health and CMV-seropositive. Material for sequencing was PBMCs. The CDR3 sequence: CASSLRDRAFHEQYF. DNA for the CDR3: TGCGCCAGCAGTCTCCGGGACAGGGCTTTTCACGAGCAGTACTTC.